Given below is one T cell receptor (beta chain) in context. The sample originates from a study of blood T cell repertoires in COVID-19. This CDR3 has 16 amino acids. V was cut by 6 bases and J by 2 bases, with 16 bases left in between. Per germline, CDR1 ENHRY and CDR2 SYGVKD. In the authors' workflow: Counts of nucleated cells, estimated from reference gene primer amplification, were obtained. Produced via immunoSEQ multiplex PCR; TCRdb's table is partial and in-frame only. The V and J calls and clone size come from that table; D and trimming were worked out from the DNA. There are some 370,000 clones in the sample; around 89% occur only once, and 1% to 1.5% lies in the top ten.

Sequenced sample: peripheral blood. V gene TRBV10-3 combines with J gene TRBJ2-2, with D perhaps matching TRBD2 (5 bases). The sequence came from a man in his forties with acute or convalescent COVID-19. The CDR3, as DNA: TGTGCCATCAGCATCGGAGGTGGGAGTAACACCGGGGAGCTGTTTTTT. It encodes CAISIGGGSNTGELFF.